These 8 T cell receptor beta chains were all obtained from the same sample, sequenced in a study of shared clonotypes between healthy human individuals. The method was immunoSEQ multiplex PCR; TCRdb's version includes in-frame clones alone and lacks a portion of them. The sample lists more than 2,000,000 clones, around nine tenths seen once, with 0.11% to 0.15% in the top ten. The sequenced sample was naive CD4+ T cells sorted from blood. Subset meaning: CD45RA+ positively selected. The receptors were gathered from a man younger than 35 in good health.

The V gene is TRBV28, the J gene TRBJ2-7; TRBD1 might be the D (6 bases). Trimming shortened V by 2 bases and J by 9 bases, and 14 bases separated the two germline ends. This CDR3 is built from 13 residues. Germline V gene lookup returns CDR1 MDHEN and CDR2 SYDVKM. In nucleotides, the CDR3 is TGTGCCAGCAGTTTACACAGGGCCACCGGGCAGTACTTC. Its protein product is CASSLHRATGQYF.

The chain recombines TRBV10-3 with TRBJ2-7; 8 bases are shared with TRBD1. V was clipped by 3 bases and J by 6 bases; unmatched bases: 13. Germline V gene lookup returns CDR1 ENHRY and CDR2 SYGVKD. The length of the CDR3 is 16 residues. CDR3 residues: CAISDGLGQGLGEQYF. The CDR3 DNA reads TGTGCCATCAGTGATGGGTTAGGACAGGGTCTGGGCGAGCAGTACTTC.

CDR3 coding DNA: TGTGCCAGCAGCTTAGGTGCGCCATACGAGCAGTACTTC. Protein sequence: CASSLGAPYEQYF. V usage is TRBV7-9 and J usage is TRBJ2-7; no clear D. V was shortened by 1 base and J by 4 bases, with 8 bases between the two germline ends. Germline assignment: CDR1 SEHNR and CDR2 FQNEAQ (reference sequence). The CDR3 has 13 amino acids. Filled out from reference TRBV7-9 and TRBJ2-7, the complete variable domain reads DTGVSQNPRHKITKRGQNVTFRCDPISEHNRLYWYRQTLGQGPEFLTYFQNEAQLEKSRLLSDRFSAERPKGSFSTLEIQRTEQGDSAMYLCASSLGAPYEQYFGPGTRLTVT.

This chain joins TRBV19 and TRBJ2-7, with D possibly being TRBD1 (6 bases). V was pared by 6 bases and J by 3 bases, with 24 bases between. The CDR3 covers 17 residues. Per the germline V gene, CDR1 is LNHDA and CDR2 is SQIVND (reference sequence). CDR3 sequence (DNA): TGTGCCAGTAGGGCCAACTTCCAGGGGAATAACGACTACGAGCAGTACTTC. It yields the protein CASRANFQGNNDYEQYF.

Turning to this clone: The sample holds other DNA sequences that translate to the same CDR3. The V and J genes are TRBV18 and TRBJ1-2; 8 bases line up with TRBD1. Germline CDR1 and CDR2: KGHSH and LQKENI. The CDR3 is 13 amino acids. The V and J ends lost 3 bases and 6 bases, in that order; junction bases with no gene match: 3. The CDR3 sequence is CASSPSGGDGYTF. CDR3 sequence (DNA): TGTGCCAGCTCACCGTCAGGGGGCGATGGCTACACCTTC.

This clone was found a few times. The chain uses TRBV7-2 and TRBJ1-5; D unclear. The CDR3 runs to 16 residues. The germline V gene has CDR1 SGHTA and CDR2 FQGNSA. V lost 1 base to trimming and J lost 1 base, with 11 bases between them. The CDR3 region is CASSLVAGASNQPQHF. The CDR3 DNA reads TGTGCCAGCAGCTTAGTTGCCGGTGCCAGCAATCAGCCCCAGCATTTT.

The CDR3 bases are TGTGCCAGCAGCTCTGAAGGGACAGGGAGATACGAGCAGTACTTC. This translates into CASSSEGTGRYEQYF. This chain connects TRBV11-2 to TRBJ2-7, with 9 nucleotides matching TRBD1. The CDR3 is made up of 15 amino acids. V trimming: 4 bases; J trimming: 4 bases; junction bases outside the gene matches: 8. Germline V lookup: CDR1 SGHAT, CDR2 FQNNGV.

V gene TRBV5-1 combines with J gene TRBJ1-6, with D possibly TRBD1 on 6 matching bases. This CDR3 comprises 14 residues. V lost 3 bases and J lost 8, with 12 bases in between. Germline CDR1 and CDR2: SGHRS and YFSETQ. The CDR3, as DNA: TGCGCCAGCAGCTGGGGACAATCCGATTCACCCCTCCACTTT. Amino acids: CASSWGQSDSPLHF.